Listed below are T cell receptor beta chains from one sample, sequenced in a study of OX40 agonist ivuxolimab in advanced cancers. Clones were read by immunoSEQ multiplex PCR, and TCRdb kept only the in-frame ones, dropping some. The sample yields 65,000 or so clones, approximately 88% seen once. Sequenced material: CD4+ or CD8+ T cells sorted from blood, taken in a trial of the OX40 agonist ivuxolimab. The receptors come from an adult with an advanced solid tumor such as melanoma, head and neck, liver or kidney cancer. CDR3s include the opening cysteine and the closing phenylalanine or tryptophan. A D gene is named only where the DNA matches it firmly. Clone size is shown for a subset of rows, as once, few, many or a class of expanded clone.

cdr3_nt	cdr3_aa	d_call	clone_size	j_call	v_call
TGTGCCTGGACATCGGACAGGATGAACACTGAAGCTTTCTTT	CAWTSDRMNTEAFF	TRBD1	NA	TRBJ1-1	TRBV30
TGTGCCAGCAGTGAAGCGCCCAGCAAGGGGGAGCAGTTCTTC	CASSEAPSKGEQFF	NA	once	TRBJ2-1	TRBV2
TGTGCCAGCAGCTCCCCGGGACAGGGCCAGAGGGGTAGTGAGCAGTATTTT	CASSSPGQGQRGSEQYF	TRBD1	once	TRBJ2-3	TRBV7-9
TGTGCCAGCAGTGAGTGGACAATGGAGAACACTGAAGCTTTCTTT	CASSEWTMENTEAFF	NA	NA	TRBJ1-1	TRBV2
TGTGCCAGCGAGGACAGGGGATACGAGCAGTACTTC	CASEDRGYEQYF	TRBD1	NA	TRBJ2-7	TRBV6-5
TGTGCCAGCAGTGGCAGGGGGGGGTCTAGCACAGATACGCAGTATTTT	CASSGRGGSSTDTQYF	NA	NA	TRBJ2-3	TRBV2
TGTGCCTGGACCCGCGGAGGGGCGCCGAACACTGAAGCTTTCTTT	CAWTRGGAPNTEAFF	NA	NA	TRBJ1-1	TRBV30
TGCAGCGCTGGACTAGCGGGCTCCTACAATGAGCAGTTCTTC	CSAGLAGSYNEQFF	TRBD2	NA	TRBJ2-1	TRBV29-1
TGTGCCAGCAGACCCGGGACAGGGGGATCCTACGAGCAGTACTTC	CASRPGTGGSYEQYF	TRBD1	NA	TRBJ2-7	TRBV27
TGTGCCAGCAGCATCGGGAGATGGAGCACAGATACGCAGTATTTT	CASSIGRWSTDTQYF	NA	once	TRBJ2-3	TRBV7-6
TGCGCCAGCAGCCAAGATACAGGCAGCGGTACTGGAAACACCATATATTTT	CASSQDTGSGTGNTIYF	NA	few	TRBJ1-3	TRBV4-3
TGTGCCAGCAGCCCCGGGACAGGGTTATACGAGCAGTACTTC	CASSPGTGLYEQYF	TRBD1	NA	TRBJ2-7	TRBV7-9
TGCGCCAGCAGCTCAATGAGGGACAGCAAACCCACTGAAGCTTTCTTT	CASSSMRDSKPTEAFF	TRBD1	NA	TRBJ1-1	TRBV5-1
TGCGCCAGCAGCAAAGGACGGCAGAAAGATACGCAGTATTTT	CASSKGRQKDTQYF	NA	once	TRBJ2-3	TRBV5-1
TGTGCCAGCAGTCGAACAGGGGGTAGGTCTGAAGCTTTCTTT	CASSRTGGRSEAFF	TRBD1	NA	TRBJ1-1	TRBV7-2
TGTGCCAGCAGCTTAGAATGGTCTCGGACAGGGAGGGACGAGCAGTACTTC	CASSLEWSRTGRDEQYF	NA	once	TRBJ2-7	TRBV7-9
TGTGCCAGTAGCCACAACAGGGGGCAGGGTTACGAGCAGTACTTC	CASSHNRGQGYEQYF	TRBD1	NA	TRBJ2-7	TRBV19
TGTGCCAGCAGCAGGGGGACAGGGGCCTACGGGCAGTACTTC	CASSRGTGAYGQYF	TRBD1	NA	TRBJ2-7	TRBV7-2
TGTGCTAGTGGTTTGGAGTCCGGGGTGGGGTACGGGGCCAACGTCCTGACTTTC	CASGLESGVGYGANVLTF	NA	NA	TRBJ2-6	TRBV12-5
TGTGCCAGCAGCTTGTACGGGGGACTAGCGGGTAATGAGCAGTTCTTC	CASSLYGGLAGNEQFF	TRBD2	NA	TRBJ2-1	TRBV5-4
TGTGCCAGCAGCCCCACCGAGCGGGGGGGCGCAGATACGCAGTATTTT	CASSPTERGGADTQYF	TRBD2	NA	TRBJ2-3	TRBV7-8
TGTGCCAGCAGCCCCCAGGCCAATCAGCCCCAGCATTTT	CASSPQANQPQHF	NA	NA	TRBJ1-5	TRBV6-5
TGTGCCAGTAGTACTAGCTTTGGGGCGGGGGTTTACTATGGCTACACCTTC	CASSTSFGAGVYYGYTF	NA	NA	TRBJ1-2	TRBV19
TGCGCCAGCAGTGACCTTGGGACATCTGGGGATACGCAGTATTTT	CASSDLGTSGDTQYF	NA	NA	TRBJ2-3	TRBV10-1
TGCGCCAGCAGCTTGGGAGGCAGTTCCAGAGGCTACACCTTC	CASSLGGSSRGYTF	NA	few	TRBJ1-2	TRBV5-1
TGCGCCAGCAGCCAAGATTGGGGGACCGGGACAGTCTATGGCTACACCTTC	CASSQDWGTGTVYGYTF	TRBD1	once	TRBJ1-2	TRBV4-3
TGTGCCAGCAGTGCATTCCCAAGTGGGGAAAAACTGTTTTTT	CASSAFPSGEKLFF	NA	NA	TRBJ1-4	TRBV6-1
TGTGCCAGCGGGAGGGAGGCAGATACGCAGTATTTT	CASGREADTQYF	TRBD2	NA	TRBJ2-3	TRBV7-9
TGTGCCATCAGTACGGACAGGGGCAATCAGCCCCAGCATTTT	CAISTDRGNQPQHF	TRBD1	NA	TRBJ1-5	TRBV10-3
TGTGCCAGCAGCCCTGGGGGGTCTGGAAACACCATATATTTT	CASSPGGSGNTIYF	NA	NA	TRBJ1-3	TRBV7-2
TGTGCCAGCATGATGGGAACAGGTTATGGAAACACCATATATTTT	CASMMGTGYGNTIYF	NA	NA	TRBJ1-3	TRBV6-1
TGTGCCACCAGCAGAGACGGGACAGCCAAAGGCCCCATATATTTT	CATSRDGTAKGPIYF	TRBD1	NA	TRBJ1-3	TRBV15
TGTGCCAGCAACCCCCGGAGGGCGGGTAATGAGCAGTTCTTC	CASNPRRAGNEQFF	NA	NA	TRBJ2-1	TRBV6-6
TGCGCCAGCAGCTGGGGCGGACGGGGGAATCAGCCCCAGCATTTT	CASSWGGRGNQPQHF	NA	NA	TRBJ1-5	TRBV5-1
TGTGCCAGCAGCTTGGAAGGCGTCTTCCACACCGGGGAGCTGTTTTTT	CASSLEGVFHTGELFF	NA	NA	TRBJ2-2	TRBV5-5
TGTGCCAGCACTCCGCTGTCTAGCTTGAATGAGCAGTTCTTC	CASTPLSSLNEQFF	NA	NA	TRBJ2-1	TRBV2
TGTGCCAGCAGTTTATCGTGGCAGGGGGCGGATGAAAAACTGTTTTTT	CASSLSWQGADEKLFF	TRBD1	NA	TRBJ1-4	TRBV27
TGTGCCAGCAGCTTTGAGACAGGGGCGGGCGGCTACACCTTC	CASSFETGAGGYTF	TRBD1	NA	TRBJ1-2	TRBV5-5
TGTGCCAGCAGCTTAGTGGGACTAGTAACGGAGGGGTTCTTC	CASSLVGLVTEGFF	TRBD2	NA	TRBJ2-1	TRBV7-2
TGTGCCACCAGCAGAGGGACGGTCAGGGGGACCACCCCTACCTACGAGCAGTACTTC	CATSRGTVRGTTPTYEQYF	TRBD1	NA	TRBJ2-7	TRBV15
TGTGCCATCAGTGTTTTGGCAGAGAACACCGGGGAGCTGTTTTTT	CAISVLAENTGELFF	NA	once	TRBJ2-2	TRBV10-3
TGTGCCAGCAGTCCTCCGGGACAACGGGATGAAAAACTGTTTTTT	CASSPPGQRDEKLFF	NA	NA	TRBJ1-4	TRBV2